A single sample gave rise to the 3 T cell receptor beta chains below, sequenced in a study of blood T cell repertoires in COVID-19. Profiling relied on immunoSEQ multiplex PCR, and the TCRdb table lists in-frame clones only, not all of them. The sample lists 90,000 to 150,000 clones, 85% occurring once. Sequencing was carried out using peripheral blood. The receptor source for this set is an elderly man with acute or convalescent COVID-19.

The chain couples TRBV2 to TRBJ2-2; D ambiguous. The CDR3 is 12 amino acids. Germline CDR1 reads SNHLY; CDR2 reads FYNNEI. V was trimmed by 8 bases and J by 3 bases, leaving 7 bases between them. CDR3 region: CASRTDTGELFF. The CDR3 nucleotides are TGTGCCAGCCGCACAGACACCGGGGAGCTGTTTTTT.

CDR3 nucleotide sequence: TGTGCCAGCAGTCGATCATCGGACGGCAGGGGAAGTAAGCAGTTCTTC. It yields the protein CASSRSSDGRGSKQFF. This chain joins TRBV6-6 and TRBJ2-1; possible D gene TRBD1, 6 bases. There are 16 residues in the CDR3. The germline V gene encodes CDR1 MNHNY and CDR2 SVGAGI (reference sequence). V was clipped by 5 bases and J by 11 bases, with 25 bases between them.

The V call is TRBV6-5, the J call TRBJ2-1; 11 bases agree with TRBD2. With 8 bases clipped from V and 7 bases from J, the junction kept 4 bases outside the gene matches. Germline CDR1 MNHEY, CDR2 SVGAGI. CDR3 length equals 13 residues. The CDR3 protein is CASLAGGGNEQFF. The CDR3 DNA is TGTGCCAGCCTAGCGGGAGGAGGTAATGAGCAGTTCTTC.